This T cell receptor (beta chain) was identified in a study of blood T cell repertoires in COVID-19. Study overall: Samples came from the United States, Italy and Spain, spanning acute and convalescent COVID-19. Nucleic acid was either cDNA or gDNA, and it came from T cells, B-cell-depleted T cells, or PBMCs.

Source study methods: It was from reference gene primer amplification that nucleated cell counts were estimated. Sequencing used immunoSEQ multiplex PCR; TCRdb keeps in-frame clones, though not all of them. V and J calls and clone size come straight from that table; D and trimming were deduced from the DNA. Of under 170,000 clones in the sample, around 87% were seen once. In germline, CDR1 is LGHNA, CDR2 YNFKEQ. The ends lost 5 bases at V and 3 bases at J; junction bases unmatched: 12. The CDR3 contains 18 residues. The sample taken for sequencing was peripheral blood. This TCR was recovered from a woman aged 55-70 years with active or convalescent COVID-19. The chain employs TRBV4-2 and TRBJ2-2, with 10 bases matching TRBD2. CDR3 sequence (DNA): TGTGCCAGCAGCGGCAAATGGGGTCTAGCGGGGGACACCGGGGAGCTGTTTTTT. It encodes CASSGKWGLAGDTGELFF.